This T cell receptor beta chain appears in the sequencing data of a study of T-cell memory formation after mild COVID-19. Overall study results and limits: CD4+ contracting clones were found mainly in CM and EM, and CD8+ ones in EMRA.

As to this clonotype: Its antigen is undetermined.

UMIs and sample barcodes were carried by the TCR alpha and TCR beta cDNA libraries that 5'RACE produced using constant-segment primers. MiXCR was run by TCRdb on the 5' RACE reads, yielding one entry per CDR3 protein. This sample has roughly 99,000 distinct CDR3 sequences, with approximately 14% found just once. CDR3 size: 15 residues. CDR1 and CDR2 (germline): SGHRS, YFSETQ. Trimming cost V 2 bases and J 7 bases; bases outside gene matches: 8. The TCR comes from a man aged 18 to 30 who had mild COVID-19 (a few samples of this study predate the infection). Cell type and time point are not known. The chain is built from TRBV5-1 and TRBJ2-1, with 8 bases aligning to TRBD2. Sequenced: PBMCs or a T cell subset sorted from them (not recorded which). The CDR3 reads CASSFRGGSRNEQFF. DNA of the CDR3: TGCGCCAGCAGCTTTCGCGGGGGGAGCAGGAATGAGCAGTTCTTC.